This T cell receptor beta chain was captured in a study of response to subunit inactivated influenza vaccine. This clonotype was seen only a few times. The CDR3 has 16 amino acids. V lost 8 bases, J lost 4 bases, and 10 bases stayed unmatched. In germline, CDR1 is SQVTM, CDR2 ANQGSEA. MiXCR, applied by TCRdb to the RT-PCR reads, yields one record per CDR3 protein. The sample lists over 400,000 distinct CDR3 sequences; 10% to 15% were seen once. The chain couples TRBV29-1 to TRBJ2-1, with TRBD2 identical over 14 bases. The source of this sequence is a man over 45 who received an inactivated influenza vaccine. The starting material was PBMCs from blood, obtained 40 to 50 days after vaccination. The CDR3: CSLAPGTSGGYNEQFF. CDR3 coding DNA: TGCAGCTTAGCTCCCGGGACTAGCGGGGGATACAATGAGCAGTTCTTC.